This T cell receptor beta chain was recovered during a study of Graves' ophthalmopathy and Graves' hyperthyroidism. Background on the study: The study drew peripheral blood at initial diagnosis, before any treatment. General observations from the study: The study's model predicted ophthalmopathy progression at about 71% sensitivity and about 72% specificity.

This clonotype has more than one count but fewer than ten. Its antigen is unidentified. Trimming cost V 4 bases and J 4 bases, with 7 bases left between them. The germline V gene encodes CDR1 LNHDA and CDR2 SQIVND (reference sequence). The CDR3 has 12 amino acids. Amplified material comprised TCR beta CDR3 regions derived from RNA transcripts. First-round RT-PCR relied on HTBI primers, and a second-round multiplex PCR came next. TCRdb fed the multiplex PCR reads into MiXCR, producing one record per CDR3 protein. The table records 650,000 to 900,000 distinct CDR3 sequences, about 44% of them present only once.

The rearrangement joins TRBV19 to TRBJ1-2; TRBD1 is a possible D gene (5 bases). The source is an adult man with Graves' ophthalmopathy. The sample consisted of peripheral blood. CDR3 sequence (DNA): TGTGCCAGTAGTACGACAGCCTATGGCTACACCTTC. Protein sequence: CASSTTAYGYTF. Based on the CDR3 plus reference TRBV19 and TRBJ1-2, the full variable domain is DGGITQSPKYLFRKEGQNVTLSCEQNLNHDAMYWYRQDPGQGLRLIYYSQIVNDFQKGDIAEGYSVSREKKESFPLTVTSAQKNPTAFYLCASSTTAYGYTFGSGTRLTVV.